This TCR beta chain was captured by sequencing in a study of blood T cell repertoires in COVID-19 (dated by TCRdb to about 2020). For context, the study as a whole: The collaborator samples originated in the United States, Italy and Spain and spanned the acute and convalescent phases of COVID-19. Where HLA class I and class II types were available, the types were taken from metadata supplied by the sample provider, not from assay-based typing. The repertoires were released in a freely available public database intended as a resource for research on the immune response to SARS-CoV-2. The material from the prospective study consisted of cDNA or gDNA derived from T cells, B-cell-depleted T cells, or PBMCs. The samples were drawn from two sources: the first 160 participants of the ongoing ImmuneRACE study, and 1,254 subjects contributed by 6 global collaborators. Deeply sampled blood TCRbeta repertoires from subjects exposed to, actively infected with, or recovered from COVID-19 were included in the dataset. Sample metadata almost always included a de-identified subject ID, COVID-19 status, age in years and sex.

Results and caveats for the whole study, not just this receptor: The quantity of clinical and demographic metadata differed by source and by participant and was supplied without curation.

As for this clone: No cognate antigen has been identified for it. Per-nucleotide qualities are absent, and no much larger clonotype sits a single base away.

The CDR3 goes from the cysteine to the phenylalanine over 14 residues. The retained sequence is limited to the CDR3, 42 bases, with the frame set at the first base. The V and J ends are trimmed by 0 bases and 10 bases, leaving 15 bases between them. Sequences LGHDT (CDR1) and YNNKEL (CDR2) are obtained from the germline V gene (reference sequence). Whole blood was collected in K2EDTA tubes by collaborating institutions according to the institutions' own protocols. For TCRbeta analysis, collaborators shipped samples in one of three forms: frozen whole blood, isolated PBMCs, or DNA extracted from either of those sample types. TCRbeta CDR3 regions were amplified from genomic DNA by means of the immunoSEQ Assay, a bias-controlled multiplex PCR. As for the authors' bioinformatics: Nucleated cell counts per sample were estimated from amplification of reference gene primers within the assay. To quantify the absolute abundance of each unique TCRbeta CDR3 rearrangement, sequence reads were collapsed and filtered. For each sample, productive Simpson clonality was calculated as the square root of Simpson's diversity index over productive rearrangements. The immuneACCESS repertoire file appears here via TCRdb, limited to in-frame rearrangements. These files lack a portion of the clones; in checked studies, under half of the deficit traces to unresolved V genes, and the cause of the others is not known. V and J calls and clone size are copied from that table; D and trimming were computed from the DNA. This sample is represented by about 73,000 clones; 65% to 90% of them were singletons. Around 6% of the sample is taken by the ten largest.

The sample comprised peripheral blood. The clonotype was recovered from a woman in her sixties or seventies with acute or convalescent COVID-19. This chain joins TRBV3-1 (or the pseudogene TRBV3-2) to TRBJ1-1, with a weak D call of TRBD1 (6 bases match). The CDR3 has the sequence CASSQDSSRGRAFF. The DNA sequence follows: TGTGCCAGCAGCCAAGATTCGAGCAGGGGTAGAGCTTTCTTT.